The T cell receptor (beta chain) described here comes from a study of blood T cell repertoires in COVID-19. On the study more broadly: Samples came from the United States, Italy and Spain, spanning acute and convalescent COVID-19.

The J segment lost 5 bases and the V segment lost 6 bases, leaving 3 bases of the junction unmatched. The germline V gene encodes CDR1 MNHEY and CDR2 SVGAGI. The CDR3 covers 13 residues. Per the original data handling: The assay estimated nucleated cells by amplifying reference gene primers. TCRdb's table, derived via immunoSEQ multiplex PCR, lists solely in-frame clones and lacks some. V, J and clone size reflect that table, while D and trimming were determined from the DNA. This sample has under 250,000 clones, with approximately 80% found just once. The TCR was taken from a woman aged 55-69 years who had recovered from COVID-19. Sequenced material: peripheral blood. The chain carries TRBV6-5 and TRBJ1-5; TRBD1 matches at 8 bases. In nucleotides, the CDR3 is TGTGCCAGCAGCCCGACAGGGGATCAGCCCCAGCATTTT. It encodes CASSPTGDQPQHF.